Below, 32 T cell receptor beta chains from the same sample are listed, as sequenced in a study of blood T cells in healthy people across ages. With a J-beta primer mix and a sample-barcoded 5' primer, a second PCR ran about 6 to 11 cycles. Using its own MiXCR run on the 5' RACE reads, TCRdb lists one record per CDR3 protein. The table lists 600,000 to 650,000 distinct CDR3 sequences, approximately 59% of them singletons. The sample comprised blood. The receptor set was obtained from a man in his sixties in good health.

The gene calls are TRBV4-2 and TRBJ2-3; 10 bases are shared with TRBD2. Germline V gives CDR1 LGHNA, CDR2 YNFKEQ. There are 15 residues in the CDR3. Trimming took 6 bases from V and 0 from J; bases not matched to a gene: 3. DNA of the CDR3: TGTGCCAGCAGTACTAGCGGGGAAAGCACAGATACGCAGTATTTT. Amino acids: CASSTSGESTDTQYF.

This clonotype has only a few counts. This chain links TRBV7-2 with TRBJ2-7; 11 bases are a match to TRBD1. Per the germline V gene, CDR1 is SGHTA and CDR2 is FQGNSA. The CDR3 has 17 amino acids. The V gene end was trimmed by 1 base and the J gene end by 3 bases; junction bases not matched to a gene: 8. CDR3 in amino acids: CASSLGPAGTGGYEQYF. CDR3 coding DNA: TGTGCCAGCAGCTTAGGACCCGCCGGGACAGGGGGCTACGAGCAGTACTTC.

The V and J genes are TRBV6-5 and TRBJ2-1; D unclear. The CDR3 runs 13 residues. Germline V gene data show CDR1 as MNHEY and CDR2 as SVGAGI. The V end lost 0 bases, the J end lost 8 bases, and 8 bases lay between the germline ends. CDR3 loop: CASSYSGSDEQFF. CDR3 bases: TGTGCCAGCAGTTACTCGGGCTCCGATGAGCAGTTCTTC.

This sequence joins TRBV15 and TRBJ2-5; the D gene could be TRBD1 or TRBD2 (5 bases each). The ends were cut back, 3 bases at V and 1 base at J, with 12 bases in the middle. CDR3 length: 15 residues. Germline assignment: CDR1 LNHNV and CDR2 YYDKDF (reference sequence). This CDR3 reads CATSSGTEFQETQYF. CDR3 DNA: TGTGCCACCAGCAGCGGGACCGAATTCCAAGAGACCCAGTACTTC. Full variable domain (missing parts from reference TRBV15 and TRBJ2-5): DAMVIQNPRYQVTQFGKPVTLSCSQTLNHNVMYWYQQKSSQAPKLLFHYYDKDFNNEADTPDNFQSRRPNTSFCFLDIRSPGLGDTAMYLCATSSGTEFQETQYFGPGTRLLVL.

V and J are TRBV4-2 and TRBJ1-2; D is perhaps TRBD1 (6 bases). V lost 5 bases, J lost 3 bases, and 13 bases lay in between. This CDR3 spans 14 amino acids. In germline, CDR1 is LGHNA, CDR2 YNFKEQ. In DNA form, the CDR3 reads TGTGCCAGCAGCGTCGGACAGTTCTACTATGGCTACACCTTC. Translated: CASSVGQFYYGYTF.

V usage is TRBV2 and J usage is TRBJ2-4; maybe TRBD1 (6 bases). V was clipped by 6 bases and J by 0 bases, with 18 bases between them. CDR3 size: 17 residues. Germline CDR1 and CDR2: SNHLY and FYNNEI. The CDR3: CASRTVLQGIAKNIQYF. The CDR3 DNA reads TGTGCCAGCAGGACCGTTCTACAGGGTATAGCCAAAAACATTCAGTACTTC.

This clonotype was seen only a few times. The chain combines TRBV2 with TRBJ2-7, with D possibly matching TRBD1 (5 bases). Looked up from germline, CDR1 is SNHLY and CDR2 is FYNNEI. This CDR3 contains 12 residues. Trimming left V 4 bases short and J 6 bases short, with 10 bases between. The CDR3 is CASSVRQGEQYF. The CDR3 DNA follows: TGTGCCAGCAGTGTCCGGCAGGGCGAGCAGTACTTC. Filled out from reference TRBV2 and TRBJ2-7, the complete variable domain reads EPEVTQTPSHQVTQMGQEVILRCVPISNHLYFYWYRQILGQKVEFLVSFYNNEISEKSEIFDDQFSVERPDGSNFTLKIRSTKLEDSAMYFCASSVRQGEQYFGPGTRLTVT.

The chain combines TRBV5-6 with TRBJ2-1, with D perhaps TRBD2 (6 bases). The CDR3 loop spans 17 amino acids. V lost 4 bases and J lost 9, with 26 bases in between. Germline loops: CDR1 SGHDT, CDR2 YYEEEE. The CDR3 loop is CASSLPGLPTGPTEQFF. Here the CDR3 DNA reads TGTGCCAGCAGCCTACCGGGACTTCCGACCGGACCGACTGAGCAGTTCTTC.

The V gene is TRBV14, the J gene TRBJ2-7; no definite D call. V was shortened by 4 bases and J by 0 bases, with 10 bases between the two germline ends. The CDR3 spans 14 residues. The V gene's germline CDR1 is SGHDN and CDR2 FVKESK. CDR3 nucleotides: TGTGCCAGCAGCCGGATCAGGTTCTCCTACGAGCAGTACTTC. This gives the protein CASSRIRFSYEQYF.

This clonotype was seen more than once but under ten times. The chain recombines TRBV14 with TRBJ1-1; D call uncertain. Per germline, CDR1 SGHDN and CDR2 FVKESK. The CDR3 sequence is 14 residues long. Trimming left V 4 bases short and J 1 base short, with 10 bases between. The CDR3 loop is CASSPLRWNTEAFF. The CDR3 DNA sequence: TGTGCCAGCAGCCCCCTGAGGTGGAACACTGAAGCTTTCTTT.

The chain has TRBV12-3 or TRBV12-4 and TRBJ2-6; 7 bases are shared with TRBD1. Germline trimming cut 6 bases from V and 4 bases from J; bases unmatched to any gene: 6. The CDR3 runs 15 residues. CDR3 DNA sequence: TGTGCCAGCAGCCAAGGGACAGCGGGGGCCAACGTCCTGACTTTC. Protein: CASSQGTAGANVLTF.

The gene calls are TRBV9 and TRBJ2-4, with unresolved D. The DNA end is a closer match to TRBJ2-7, so the J assignment may be wrong. Germline values: CDR1 SGDLS, CDR2 YYNGEE. The CDR3 is made up of 15 amino acids. The CDR3 nucleotides are TGTGCCAGCAGCGTAGGAGAAAGGGTAGTCTACGAGCAGTACTTC. It translates to CASSVGERVVYEQYF.

J is TRBJ2-7 and V is TRBV15, with no clear D. The CDR3 has 12 amino acids. The germline V gene has CDR1 LNHNV and CDR2 YYDKDF (reference sequence). The V end lost 5 bases, the J end lost 1 base, and 6 bases lay between the germline ends. The CDR3 here is CATSGLSYEQYF. Written as DNA, the CDR3 is TGTGCCACCAGCGGGTTATCCTACGAGCAGTACTTC.

V gene TRBV7-8 combines with J gene TRBJ2-3, with 11 bases identical to TRBD1. The CDR3 sequence is 20 residues long. The germline V gene has CDR1 SGHVS and CDR2 FQNEAQ. The V segment lost 5 bases and the J segment 2 bases; nucleotides outside the gene matches: 18. CDR3 sequence (DNA): TGTGCCAGCAGCCCCGGGACAGGGGGGAGTCTGGTCGGATTCACAGATACGCAGTATTTT. Its protein product is CASSPGTGGSLVGFTDTQYF.

V and J are TRBV12-3 or TRBV12-4 and TRBJ1-2; 8 bases line up with TRBD1. V shed 5 bases, J shed 5 bases, and the junction held 10 bases outside the gene matches. This CDR3 region has 15 residues. The CDR3 region is CASSGRTGTLYGYTF. The CDR3, as DNA: TGTGCCAGCAGTGGGCGGACAGGGACCCTTTATGGCTACACCTTC.

The CDR3 DNA sequence: TGTGCCAGCAGCTTCGGGGGCCGCTACAATGAGCAGTTCTTC. Amino acids: CASSFGGRYNEQFF. The chain uses TRBV7-2 and TRBJ2-1, with D perhaps being TRBD1 or TRBD2 (6 bases each). The V gene's germline CDR1 is SGHTA and CDR2 FQGNSA. This CDR3 is built from 14 residues. The V end was cut by 3 bases, the J end by 3 bases, with 9 bases between.

In DNA, the CDR3 is TGTGCCAGCAGCCGTCTCACAACAGGGAACAATGAGCAGTTCTTC. Amino acid sequence: CASSRLTTGNNEQFF. The chain uses TRBV3-1 and TRBJ2-1, with a possible D match to TRBD1 (6 bases). Germline CDR1 LGHDT, CDR2 YNNKEL (reference sequence). V lost 4 bases to trimming and J lost 5 bases, with 15 bases between them. This CDR3 contains 15 residues.

The table lists this clonotype with a count of one. The germline gene is not matched at one end of the junction; a read error may be the cause. This chain links TRBV29-1 with TRBJ2-2, with 12 bases aligning to TRBD2. This CDR3 comprises 15 residues. The germline CDR1 and CDR2 sequences are SQVTM and ANQGSEA. CDR3 DNA sequence: TGCAGCGTGGAAGTGACTAGCGGGGGTACCGGGGAGCTGTTTTTT. This sequence encodes CSVEVTSGGTGELFF.

The chain combines TRBV6-1 with TRBJ2-3, with 9 bases fitting TRBD1. The germline V gene has CDR1 MNHNS and CDR2 SASEGT. This CDR3 has 14 amino acids. The V gene end was trimmed by 7 bases and the J gene end by 1 base; junction bases not matched to a gene: 3. CDR3 sequence reads: CASKRTGGTDTQYF. Written as DNA, the CDR3 is TGTGCCAGCAAGCGGACAGGGGGCACAGATACGCAGTATTTT.

There are a few counts of this clonotype. The CDR3 DNA sequence: TGTGCCAGCAGCTCGGTTGGCAGGGAGGCCAAAAACATTCAGTACTTC. Protein product: CASSSVGREAKNIQYF. The chain combines TRBV7-8 with TRBJ2-4; D might be TRBD1 or TRBD2, each matching 5 bases. The V end was cut by 4 bases, the J end by 1 base, with 14 bases between. There are 16 residues in the CDR3. Per the germline V gene, CDR1 is SGHVS and CDR2 is FQNEAQ.

The chain couples TRBV4-1 to TRBJ1-5; D may be TRBD1 (5 bases). V dropped 3 bases and J dropped 2 bases, with 14 bases sitting between them. Germline CDR1 and CDR2: MGHRA and YSYEKL. CDR3 length: 16 amino acids. The CDR3 loop reads CASSQGVGSGNQPQHF. The DNA for the CDR3 is TGCGCCAGCAGCCAGGGGGTAGGGTCCGGCAATCAGCCCCAGCATTTT.

The chain recombines TRBV6-1 with TRBJ1-1; D gene ambiguous. The length of the CDR3 is 12 residues. Germline V gives CDR1 MNHNS, CDR2 SASEGT. V was pared by 7 bases and J by 1 base, with 7 bases between. DNA of the CDR3: TGTGCCAGCAATCCACGGAACACTGAAGCTTTCTTT. It is translated as CASNPRNTEAFF.

This clonotype came up once. This chain connects TRBV6-1 to TRBJ1-5, with TRBD1 identical over 7 bases. The length of the CDR3 is 15 residues. CDR1 and CDR2 from the germline V gene are MNHNS and SASEGT. J was trimmed by 10 bases and V by 6 bases; bases with no gene match: 15. In nucleotides, the CDR3 is TGTGCCAGCAGCCCACTTAGACAGGGTTCCTCCCCCCAGCATTTT. This encodes CASSPLRQGSSPQHF.

The rearrangement links TRBV7-2 to TRBJ2-4, with unresolved D. The J call is in doubt because the DNA end fits TRBJ2-7 better. CDR3 length: 13 residues. The V gene's germline CDR1 is SGHTA and CDR2 FQGNSA. The CDR3 DNA follows: TGTGCCAGCAGCTTCACAGACACCTACGAGCAGTACTTC. Translating it yields CASSFTDTYEQYF.

This clonotype has more than one count but fewer than ten. V is TRBV29-1 and J is TRBJ1-1; TRBD1 matches 9 bases. The ends lost 7 bases at V and 1 base at J; junction bases unmatched: 7. Germline lookup yields CDR1 SQVTM and CDR2 ANQGSEA. This CDR3 is built from 14 residues. CDR3 amino acids: CSASWGQGNTEAFF. The DNA of the CDR3 is TGCAGCGCCTCCTGGGGACAGGGGAACACTGAAGCTTTCTTT.

This clonotype came up many times. The rearrangement joins TRBV28 to TRBJ2-4; 10 bases agree with TRBD1. Germline CDR1 reads MDHEN; CDR2 reads SYDVKM. V was clipped by 5 bases and J by 3 bases; unmatched bases: 7. The length of the CDR3 is 16 residues. CDR3 loop: CASSPDRGKFKNIQYF. The CDR3 DNA follows: TGTGCCAGCAGTCCGGACAGGGGGAAGTTCAAAAACATTCAGTACTTC.

The chain couples TRBV29-1 to TRBJ1-1, with 7 bases aligning to TRBD1. Trimming took 6 bases from V and 1 from J; bases not matched to a gene: 5. Germline CDR1 and CDR2: SQVTM and ANQGSEA. There are 13 residues in the CDR3. The CDR3 is CSVGTAPNTEAFF. Written as DNA, the CDR3 is TGCAGCGTCGGGACAGCCCCGAACACTGAAGCTTTCTTT.

Turning to this clonotype: A junction end diverges from the germline sequence, so it may reflect a read error. The chain links TRBV10-3 to TRBJ1-2, with 10 bases fitting TRBD1. The CDR3 is made up of 15 amino acids. Germline V gene data show CDR1 as ENHRY and CDR2 as SYGVKD. For the CDR3, the DNA is TGTGCCAGCAGTACCGACAGGGGGCCATTCTATGGCTACACCTTC. Amino acid sequence: CASSTDRGPFYGYTF.

This clonotype was seen just once. CDR3 sequence: CASSVVPGSDTGELFF. DNA for the CDR3: TGTGCCAGCAGCGTAGTCCCAGGGAGCGACACCGGGGAGCTGTTTTTT. The chain employs TRBV9 and TRBJ2-2; either TRBD1 or TRBD2 may fit D (5 bases each). Per the germline V gene, CDR1 is SGDLS and CDR2 is YYNGEE. The CDR3 is 16 amino acids. Trimming left V 0 bases short and J 3 bases short, with 12 bases between.

The gene calls are TRBV5-6 and TRBJ1-6, with D unresolved. V was pared by 3 bases and J by 10 bases, with 8 bases between. This CDR3 comprises 12 residues. From germline, CDR1 is SGHDT and CDR2 YYEEEE. The CDR3 nucleotides read TGTGCCAGCAGCTCCTCGGCATCACCCCTCCACTTT. It yields the protein CASSSSASPLHF.

CDR3 sequence (DNA): TGCGCCAGCAGCGACGGCGGCGGCATCGGTACGACCCAGTACTTC. This sequence encodes CASSDGGGIGTTQYF. V usage is TRBV5-1 and J usage is TRBJ2-5, with D uncertain. This CDR3 region has 15 residues. Trimming cost V 4 bases and J 7 bases, with 20 bases left between them. CDR1 and CDR2 (germline): SGHRS, YFSETQ.

The rearrangement joins TRBV5-1 to TRBJ2-3; 10 nucleotides agree with TRBD2. This CDR3 region has 17 residues. Germline-derived CDR1 and CDR2 are SGHRS and YFSETQ. Losses at the gene ends were 0 bases for V and 1 base for J; bases not matched to a gene: 5. The CDR3 DNA reads as TGCGCCAGCAGCTTGGTCGCCGGGACTAGCGGCACAGATACGCAGTATTTT. This gives the protein CASSLVAGTSGTDTQYF.